The rows below give T cell receptor beta chains drawn from one sample of a study of shared clonotypes between healthy human individuals. The method was immunoSEQ multiplex PCR; TCRdb's version includes in-frame clones alone and lacks a portion of them. The sample gives fewer than 1 million clones, 95% to 97% of which show up once; 0.2% to 0.25% is in the top ten. Specimen: naive CD8+ T cells sorted from blood. Receptors were obtained from a man aged 30-40 years in good health. Each CDR3 is given without its conserved first and last residue.

j_gene: TRBJ2-7; v_gene: TRBV27; CDR3aa: ASSLQGYEQY
j_gene: TRBJ2-5; v_gene: TRBV11-2; CDR3aa: ASISGGGQKETQY
j_gene: TRBJ2-1; v_gene: TRBV7-6; CDR3aa: ASSLAAPLNEQF
j_gene: TRBJ1-2; v_gene: TRBV19; CDR3aa: ASSPSYGLYGYT
j_gene: TRBJ2-7; v_gene: TRBV11-2; CDR3aa: ASSLDPLAGPSYEQY
j_gene: TRBJ2-1; v_gene: TRBV27; CDR3aa: ASSTGLAGAPGEQF
j_gene: TRBJ1-1; v_gene: TRBV6-6; CDR3aa: ASSYRGLTHRGAF
j_gene: TRBJ1-2; v_gene: TRBV5-1; CDR3aa: ASSFPRAEGPVVNYGYT
j_gene: TRBJ2-7; v_gene: TRBV5-1; CDR3aa: ASSSGTSGRGEQY
j_gene: TRBJ2-3; v_gene: TRBV7-9; CDR3aa: ASSRGSRTDTQY
j_gene: TRBJ2-7; v_gene: TRBV10-2; CDR3aa: ASRESRMREQY
j_gene: TRBJ2-3; v_gene: TRBV27; CDR3aa: ASSFGLAGDTQY
j_gene: TRBJ1-4; v_gene: TRBV13; CDR3aa: ASSLLANEKLF
j_gene: TRBJ2-1; v_gene: TRBV7-2; CDR3aa: ASRLYGGESANEQF
j_gene: TRBJ2-7; v_gene: TRBV5-1; CDR3aa: ASSLGLGIAYEQY
j_gene: TRBJ2-7; v_gene: TRBV7-9; CDR3aa: ASSFQNSYEQY
j_gene: TRBJ2-3; v_gene: TRBV19; CDR3aa: AGPSIPDTQY
j_gene: TRBJ2-3; v_gene: TRBV10-3; CDR3aa: AISVGTSATDTQY
j_gene: TRBJ2-7; v_gene: TRBV11-2; CDR3aa: ASSLWEMDEQY
j_gene: TRBJ1-1; v_gene: TRBV27; CDR3aa: ASSLSTNTEAF
j_gene: TRBJ2-3; v_gene: TRBV7-2; CDR3aa: ASSTAFTDTQY
j_gene: TRBJ2-5; v_gene: TRBV25-1; CDR3aa: ASSESITGETQY
j_gene: TRBJ2-7; v_gene: TRBV5-4; CDR3aa: ASSEGLFDEQY
j_gene: TRBJ2-7; v_gene: TRBV4-1; CDR3aa: ASSQQGNYEQY
j_gene: TRBJ2-2; v_gene: TRBV4-1; CDR3aa: ASSLKGGSNTGELF
j_gene: TRBJ2-7; v_gene: TRBV7-9; CDR3aa: ASSPWTSGTYEQY
j_gene: TRBJ2-5; v_gene: TRBV11-2; CDR3aa: ASSFGTSGILMGETQY
j_gene: TRBJ2-5; v_gene: TRBV28; CDR3aa: ASSLELSGGETQY
j_gene: TRBJ2-7; v_gene: TRBV10-2; CDR3aa: ASSESVGFYEQY
j_gene: TRBJ1-4; v_gene: TRBV6-9; CDR3aa: ASSWDGSDNEKLF
j_gene: TRBJ2-7; v_gene: TRBV7-8; CDR3aa: ASSSARGAVYEQY
j_gene: TRBJ1-2; v_gene: TRBV29-1; CDR3aa: SVASGTNTAPYYGYT
j_gene: TRBJ2-1; v_gene: TRBV4-1; CDR3aa: ASSQTGYNEQF
j_gene: TRBJ2-1; v_gene: TRBV5-5; CDR3aa: ASSLTGRMYNEQF
j_gene: TRBJ2-7; v_gene: TRBV28; CDR3aa: ASSFGGSRPYEQY
j_gene: TRBJ2-7; v_gene: TRBV27; CDR3aa: ASRLTVLTYEQY
j_gene: TRBJ2-7; v_gene: TRBV19; CDR3aa: ASSIGDRAHEQY
j_gene: TRBJ1-4; v_gene: TRBV7-9; CDR3aa: ASSLDRLGGEKLF
j_gene: TRBJ1-5; v_gene: TRBV6-5; CDR3aa: ASSQGANQPQH
j_gene: TRBJ2-5; v_gene: TRBV7-9; CDR3aa: ASSPPLETQY